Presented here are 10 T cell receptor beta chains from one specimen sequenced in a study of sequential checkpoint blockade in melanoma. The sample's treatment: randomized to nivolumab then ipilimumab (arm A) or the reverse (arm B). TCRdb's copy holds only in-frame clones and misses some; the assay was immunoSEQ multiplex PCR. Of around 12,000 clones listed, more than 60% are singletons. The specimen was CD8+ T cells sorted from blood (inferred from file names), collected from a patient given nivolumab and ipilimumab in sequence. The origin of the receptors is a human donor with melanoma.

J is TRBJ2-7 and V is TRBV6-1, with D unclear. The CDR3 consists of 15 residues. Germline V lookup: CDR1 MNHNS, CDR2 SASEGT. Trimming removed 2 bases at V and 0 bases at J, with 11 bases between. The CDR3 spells CASSELPGSSYEQYF. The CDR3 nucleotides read TGTGCCAGCAGTGAACTCCCAGGTAGCTCCTACGAGCAGTACTTC.

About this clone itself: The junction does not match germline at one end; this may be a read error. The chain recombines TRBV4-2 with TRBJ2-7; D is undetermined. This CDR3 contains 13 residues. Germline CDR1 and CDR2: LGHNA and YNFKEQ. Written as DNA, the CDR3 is TGTGCCAGCAGCCAAGGGCTCTCCGACGAGCAGTACTTC. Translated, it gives CASSQGLSDEQYF.

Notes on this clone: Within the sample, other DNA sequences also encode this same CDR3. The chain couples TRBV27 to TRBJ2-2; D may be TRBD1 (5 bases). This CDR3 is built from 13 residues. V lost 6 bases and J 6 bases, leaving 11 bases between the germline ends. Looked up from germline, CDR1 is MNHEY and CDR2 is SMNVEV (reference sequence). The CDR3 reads CASRPGLPGELFF. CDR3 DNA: TGTGCCAGCAGGCCAGGGCTTCCCGGGGAGCTGTTTTTT.

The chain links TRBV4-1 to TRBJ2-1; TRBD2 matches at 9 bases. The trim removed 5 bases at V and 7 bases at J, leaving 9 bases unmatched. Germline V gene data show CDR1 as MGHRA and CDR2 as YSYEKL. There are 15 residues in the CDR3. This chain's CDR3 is CASSYLAGPTNEQFF. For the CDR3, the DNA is TGCGCCAGCAGCTACCTAGCGGGACCGACTAATGAGCAGTTCTTC.

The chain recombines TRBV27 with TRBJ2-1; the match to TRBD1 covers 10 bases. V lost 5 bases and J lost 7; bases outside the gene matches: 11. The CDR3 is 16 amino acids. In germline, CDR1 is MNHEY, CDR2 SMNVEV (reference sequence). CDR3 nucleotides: TGTGCCAGCAGTCTTTTAGGACAGGGGGAGGATAATGAGCAGTTCTTC. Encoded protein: CASSLLGQGEDNEQFF.

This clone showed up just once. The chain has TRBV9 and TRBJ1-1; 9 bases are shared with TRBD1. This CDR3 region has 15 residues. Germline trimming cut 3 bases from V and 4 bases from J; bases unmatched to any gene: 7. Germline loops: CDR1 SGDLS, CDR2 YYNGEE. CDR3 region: CASSAWDRVSTEAFF. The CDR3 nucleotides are TGTGCCAGCAGCGCCTGGGACAGGGTTTCCACTGAAGCTTTCTTT. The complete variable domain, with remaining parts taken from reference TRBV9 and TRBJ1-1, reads DSGVTQTPKHLITATGQRVTLRCSPRSGDLSVYWYQQSLDQGLQFLIQYYNGEERAKGNILERFSAQQFPDLHSELNLSSLELGDSALYFCASSAWDRVSTEAFFGQGTRLTVV.

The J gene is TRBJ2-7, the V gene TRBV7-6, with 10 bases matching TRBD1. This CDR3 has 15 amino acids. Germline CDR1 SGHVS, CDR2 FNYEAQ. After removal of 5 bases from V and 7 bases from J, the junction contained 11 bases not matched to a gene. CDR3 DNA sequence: TGTGCCAGCAGCCTCGGGACAGGACAGGGGGAAGAGCAGTACTTC. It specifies CASSLGTGQGEEQYF.

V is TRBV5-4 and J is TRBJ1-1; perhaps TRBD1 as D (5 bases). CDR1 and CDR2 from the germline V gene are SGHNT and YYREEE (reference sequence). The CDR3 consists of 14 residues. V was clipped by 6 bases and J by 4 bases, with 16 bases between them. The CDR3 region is CASTPRQGATEAFF. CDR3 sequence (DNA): TGTGCCAGCACCCCTCGACAAGGGGCCACTGAAGCTTTCTTT.

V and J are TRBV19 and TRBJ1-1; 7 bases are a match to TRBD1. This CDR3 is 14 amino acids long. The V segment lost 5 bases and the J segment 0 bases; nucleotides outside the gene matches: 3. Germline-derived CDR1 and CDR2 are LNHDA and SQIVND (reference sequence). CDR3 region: CASSGDRLNTEAFF. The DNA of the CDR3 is TGTGCCAGTAGTGGGGACAGATTGAACACTGAAGCTTTCTTT.

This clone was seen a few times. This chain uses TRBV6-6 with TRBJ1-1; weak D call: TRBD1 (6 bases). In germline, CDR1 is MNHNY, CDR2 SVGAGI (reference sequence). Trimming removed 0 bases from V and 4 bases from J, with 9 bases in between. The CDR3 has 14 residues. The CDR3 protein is CASSYSPQGTEAFF. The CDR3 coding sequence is TGTGCCAGCAGTTACTCGCCACAGGGCACTGAAGCTTTCTTT.